The subject of this entry is one TCR beta chain. Antigen unknown. Here immunoSEQ multiplex PCR was the method, and the copy in TCRdb shows in-frame clones only, minus some. The sample records about 39,000 clones, around 80% being singletons. Trimming removed 7 bases at V and 1 base at J, with 8 bases between. There are 13 residues in the CDR3. CDR1 and CDR2 from the germline V gene are SNHLY and FYNNEI. This specimen belongs to a study of vaccination effects on CD4 cells after COVID-19. Following 10 days of culture, CD4+ T cells were isolated. This receptor was obtained from a human donor who received a COVID-19 vaccine. The gene calls are TRBV2 and TRBJ1-3, with D unresolved. The source was CD4+ T cells from PBMCs cultured without peptide, collected before COVID-19 vaccination. The CDR3 loop is CASKGFSGNTIYF. In DNA, the CDR3 is TGTGCCAGCAAGGGTTTTTCTGGAAACACCATATATTTT.